The present entry profiles one T cell receptor (beta chain) with its context. Antigen specificity is unknown. CDR3 length: 12 residues. The germline V gene has CDR1 SNHLY and CDR2 FYNNEI. Trimming removed 6 bases from V and 5 bases from J, with 10 bases in between. The data originate from a study of shared clonotypes between healthy human individuals. Overall study context: Donors had three CD4 naive, three CD4 memory, two CD8 naive and one CD8 memory plate apiece.

Study results and caveats: Among donors, sharing of clonotypes was expected to be affected by sequencing depth.

Profiling relied on immunoSEQ multiplex PCR, and the TCRdb table lists in-frame clones only, not all of them. The sample contains about 2 million clones, around 95% of which appear only once. The clonotype was recovered from a man younger than 35 in good health. The specimen was naive CD4+ T cells sorted from blood. As for subset: CD45RA+ positively selected. The V call is TRBV2, the J call TRBJ1-2; D gene ambiguous. Here the CDR3 reads CASRIGRYGYTF. The CDR3 DNA reads as TGTGCCAGCAGGATAGGCCGATATGGCTACACCTTC. Using reference TRBV2 and TRBJ1-2 for the parts outside the CDR3, the full variable domain is EPEVTQTPSHQVTQMGQEVILRCVPISNHLYFYWYRQILGQKVEFLVSFYNNEISEKSEIFDDQFSVERPDGSNFTLKIRSTKLEDSAMYFCASRIGRYGYTFGSGTRLTVV.